Following are 30 T cell receptor beta chains from one sample sequenced in a study of blood T cells in healthy people across ages. A second about 7 to 11 cycle PCR used barcoded and J-beta primers. TCRdb processed the 5' RACE reads anew with MiXCR; each CDR3 protein has one entry. The sample holds 700,000 to 800,000 distinct CDR3 sequences; roughly two fifths are singletons and the top ten take 20% to 25%. The sequencing input was blood. The origin of the receptors is a woman aged 60-75 years in good health.

This sequence joins TRBV29-1 and TRBJ1-2; unclear D gene. Trimming stripped 8 bases from V and 4 bases from J, with 14 bases between. Germline V gives CDR1 SQVTM, CDR2 ANQGSEA. There are 12 residues in the CDR3. The CDR3 nucleotides read TGCAGCTACTCAGAAGCATTCTATGGCTACACCTTC. Protein: CSYSEAFYGYTF.

This rearrangement joins TRBV12-3 or TRBV12-4 to TRBJ1-1; a weak D match, TRBD1 (5 bases). V lost 3 bases, J lost 3 bases, and 17 bases lay in between. The CDR3 loop spans 16 amino acids. CDR3 loop: CASSFGPMHRYTEAFF. The CDR3 bases are TGTGCCAGCAGTTTTGGTCCCATGCACAGGTACACTGAAGCTTTCTTT.

The V gene is TRBV20-1, the J gene TRBJ1-1; D is unresolved. CDR1 is DFQATT and CDR2 is SNEGSKA in the germline V gene (reference sequence). V lost 6 bases to trimming and J lost 7 bases, with 15 bases between them. The CDR3 consists of 12 residues. The CDR3 is CSASDGLFEAFF. CDR3 in DNA: TGCAGTGCGAGCGACGGACTCTTTGAAGCTTTCTTT.

V is TRBV12-3 or TRBV12-4 and J is TRBJ2-2; possible D gene TRBD1, 6 bases. The CDR3 spans 16 residues. Trimming removed 2 bases from V and 3 bases from J, with 13 bases in between. CDR3 sequence: CASSLSGALYTGELFF. Here the CDR3 DNA reads TGTGCCAGCAGTTTATCAGGGGCCCTCTACACCGGGGAGCTGTTTTTT.

The gene calls are TRBV6-5 and TRBJ2-5; TRBD1 aligns across 7 bases. The CDR3 extends over 14 amino acids. Germline assignment: CDR1 MNHEY and CDR2 SVGAGI. Trimming took 6 bases from V and 7 from J; bases not matched to a gene: 11. The chain's CDR3 is CASRTGTELGTQYF. CDR3 nucleotide sequence: TGTGCCAGCAGGACCGGGACAGAACTGGGGACCCAGTACTTC.

The chain has TRBV12-3 or TRBV12-4 and TRBJ1-1; no clear D. V was trimmed by 6 bases and J by 6 bases, leaving 14 bases between them. The CDR3 length is 13 residues. Here the CDR3 reads CASSSSQRPEAFF. CDR3 bases: TGTGCCAGCAGCTCCAGTCAGAGGCCTGAAGCTTTCTTT.

The chain recombines TRBV20-1 with TRBJ2-1; 7 bases line up with TRBD2. Germline V gene lookup returns CDR1 DFQATT and CDR2 SNEGSKA (reference sequence). The CDR3 has 13 amino acids. The V gene end was trimmed by 5 bases and the J gene end by 7 bases; junction bases not matched to a gene: 8. Here the CDR3 DNA reads TGCAGTGCTGGGGTGGCGGGAGCAAATGAGCAGTTCTTC. Translating gives CSAGVAGANEQFF.

V gene TRBV20-1 combines with J gene TRBJ2-3; tentatively, D is TRBD2 (6 bases). CDR3 length: 12 amino acids. V shed 5 bases and J shed 2 bases, with 8 bases lying between them. Looked up from germline, CDR1 is DFQATT and CDR2 is SNEGSKA (reference sequence). CDR3 DNA: TGCAGTGCTCGCGGGAACACAGATACGCAGTATTTT. Its translation: CSARGNTDTQYF.

V gene TRBV7-9 combines with J gene TRBJ2-1; the match to TRBD1 covers 9 bases. The germline V gene encodes CDR1 SEHNR and CDR2 FQNEAQ (reference sequence). The CDR3 consists of 14 residues. V lost 6 bases to trimming and J lost 8 bases; unmatched junction nucleotides: 8. CDR3 protein: CASRKTGGGHEQFF. CDR3 DNA sequence: TGTGCCAGCAGAAAGACAGGGGGTGGGCATGAGCAGTTCTTC.

The chain employs TRBV6-1 and TRBJ1-2, with D maybe TRBD1 (5 bases). V lost 11 bases, J lost 3 bases, and 16 bases lay in between. The CDR3 covers 13 residues. Germline values: CDR1 MNHNS, CDR2 SASEGT. CDR3 in DNA: TGTGCCGGAGGCCTGGGAGGGGACTATGGCTACACCTTC. This codes for CAGGLGGDYGYTF.

Regarding this clonotype: This clone may be a read error of a much larger clone one base away. The chain has TRBV15 and TRBJ1-5; unclear D gene. The J call could be wrong; TRBJ2-3 is a better fit for the DNA end. This CDR3 has 14 residues. Germline V CDR1 and CDR2: LNHNV, YYDKDF (reference sequence). As DNA, the CDR3 is TGTGCCACCAGGTCAGACTTTAGCAATCAGCCCCAGTATTTT. Its protein product is CATRSDFSNQPQYF.

This clonotype was detected once. In DNA, the CDR3 is TGTGCCAGCAGCCCCGCCGTGGGCAATCAGCCCCAGCATTTT. Protein: CASSPAVGNQPQHF. This chain uses TRBV3-1 with TRBJ1-5; D is unclear. Trimming took off 4 bases at V and 2 bases at J, with 9 bases between the two ends. Germline-derived CDR1 and CDR2 are LGHDT and YNNKEL (reference sequence). CDR3 length: 14 residues.

The J gene is TRBJ2-2, the V gene TRBV7-9; D gene unclear. V lost 1 base and J 0 bases, leaving 9 bases between the germline ends. The CDR3 spans 16 residues. Germline values: CDR1 SEHNR, CDR2 FQNEAQ (reference sequence). CDR3 loop: CASSLGQISNTGELFF. CDR3 DNA sequence: TGTGCCAGCAGCTTAGGACAAATTTCGAACACCGGGGAGCTGTTTTTT.

At least ten counts were recorded for this clonotype. The V gene is TRBV12-3 or TRBV12-4, the J gene TRBJ2-3; 7 bases fit TRBD2. The CDR3 contains 14 residues. The junction had 4 bases not matched to a gene; V was cut back by 6 bases and J by 1 base. CDR3 sequence reads: CASSLSGGTDTQYF. In nucleotides, the CDR3 is TGTGCCAGCAGCTTAAGCGGGGGCACAGATACGCAGTATTTT.

The chain has TRBV2 and TRBJ1-1; D gene ambiguous. V lost 3 bases and J lost 1, with 9 bases in between. Germline V CDR1 and CDR2: SNHLY, FYNNEI. The CDR3 consists of 14 residues. The CDR3 DNA reads as TGTGCCAGCAGTGAGAAGCAGTCGAACACTGAAGCTTTCTTT. It codes for CASSEKQSNTEAFF.

This clonotype showed up just a few times. The CDR3 here is CASSGRLGGGSQETQYF. CDR3 in DNA: TGTGCCAGCAGCGGGCGCCTGGGCGGGGGGTCCCAAGAGACCCAGTACTTC. The rearrangement joins TRBV9 to TRBJ2-5, with 8 bases that match TRBD2. The CDR3 runs to 17 residues. In germline, CDR1 is SGDLS, CDR2 YYNGEE. V shed 3 bases, J shed 1 base, and the junction held 11 bases outside the gene matches.

The V and J genes are TRBV20-1 and TRBJ1-6, with TRBD1 identical over 8 bases. This CDR3 is built from 13 residues. V lost 5 bases and J lost 6; bases outside the gene matches: 3. Germline loops: CDR1 DFQATT, CDR2 SNEGSKA (reference sequence). CDR3 sequence reads: CSAGQGRNSPLHF. CDR3 coding DNA: TGCAGTGCTGGACAGGGACGTAATTCACCCCTCCACTTT.

V is TRBV7-9 and J is TRBJ1-1, with a possible D match to TRBD1 (5 bases). The CDR3 covers 13 residues. CDR1 is SEHNR and CDR2 is FQNEAQ in the germline V gene (reference sequence). V was clipped by 6 bases and J by 4 bases, with 12 bases between them. The DNA for the CDR3 is TGTGCCAGCAGAGGGCAGGGAGGCACTGAAGCTTTCTTT. This translates into CASRGQGGTEAFF.

This chain links TRBV3-1 with TRBJ2-2, with D possibly being TRBD1 (6 bases). The length of the CDR3 is 16 residues. Germline V gene lookup returns CDR1 LGHDT and CDR2 YNNKEL (reference sequence). V was pared by 1 base and J by 6 bases, with 15 bases between. CDR3 bases: TGTGCCAGCAGCCAAGCGGGACAAAAACGTTCCGGGGAGCTGTTTTTT. The encoded protein is CASSQAGQKRSGELFF.

The V call is TRBV21-1, the J call TRBJ2-2; the table's D call, TRBD1, was not checked against the DNA. TRBV21-1 is marked as a pseudogene. The CDR3 covers 11 residues. CDR3: CARGRAGELFF. The CDR3, as DNA: TGTGCCAGGGGCCGGGCAGGGGAGCTGTTTTTT.

This clonotype was observed at least ten times. The chain employs TRBV12-5 and TRBJ2-7; D is undetermined. CDR1 is LGHNT and CDR2 is FRNRAP in the germline V gene. The CDR3 runs to 12 residues. Between the trimmed V and J ends, which lost 2 bases and 7 bases, there was a span of 9 bases. CDR3 nucleotides: TGTGCTAGTGGTTTGCCCTCCCAAGAGCAGTACTTC. Its protein is CASGLPSQEQYF.

This clonotype was observed a handful of times. V and J are TRBV7-3 and TRBJ2-7, with TRBD2 matching over 8 bases. With 0 bases clipped from V and 3 bases from J, the junction kept 4 bases outside the gene matches. Germline-derived CDR1 and CDR2 are SGHTA and FQGTGA. The CDR3 is made up of 15 amino acids. Here the CDR3 reads CASSLTRGGLYEQYF. CDR3 nucleotides: TGTGCCAGCAGCTTAACTCGGGGGGGGCTCTACGAGCAGTACTTC.

The chain carries TRBV7-9 and TRBJ2-1; the match to TRBD2 covers 7 bases. This CDR3 spans 16 amino acids. With 0 bases clipped from V and 11 bases from J, the junction kept 13 bases outside the gene matches. Germline values: CDR1 SEHNR, CDR2 FQNEAQ (reference sequence). The CDR3 DNA is TGTGCCAGCAGCTTAGCGGGGGACTACCCGTGGGATAAGCAGTTCTTC. Residues: CASSLAGDYPWDKQFF.

The sample holds a few counts of this clonotype. The chain links TRBV7-2 to TRBJ2-2; D is undetermined. The length of the CDR3 is 16 residues. Trimming stripped 3 bases from V and 0 bases from J, with 11 bases between. Germline V lookup: CDR1 SGHTA, CDR2 FQGNSA. CDR3 DNA: TGTGCCAGCAGCTTCCGGGTAGTCGCGAACACCGGGGAGCTGTTTTTT. It encodes CASSFRVVANTGELFF.

This clonotype was detected only a few times. CDR3 region: CASSQDDVVRDTQYF. The DNA for the CDR3 is TGCGCCAGCAGCCAAGATGACGTCGTCAGGGATACGCAGTATTTT. The chain combines TRBV4-3 with TRBJ2-3; no clear D gene. The CDR3 has 15 residues. Germline CDR1 LGHNA, CDR2 YSLEER. V was pared by 0 bases and J by 6 bases, with 13 bases between.

The J gene is TRBJ2-5, the V gene TRBV20-1, with 7 bases fitting TRBD1. Germline values: CDR1 DFQATT, CDR2 SNEGSKA (reference sequence). The CDR3 is made up of 13 amino acids. V gave up 5 bases and J gave up 2 bases; unmatched junction bases: 5. This CDR3 reads CSAPETGQETQYF. The CDR3 DNA follows: TGCAGTGCTCCCGAGACAGGGCAAGAGACCCAGTACTTC.

The sample holds a few counts of this clonotype. The gene calls are TRBV5-5 and TRBJ1-5, with D tentatively TRBD1 (6 bases). V was cut by 2 bases and J by 2 bases, with 11 bases left in between. The CDR3 contains 15 residues. CDR1 SGHKS and CDR2 YYEKEE come from the germline V gene (reference sequence). In nucleotides, the CDR3 is TGTGCCAGCAGCTTAGACCGACAGGGCAATCAGCCCCAGCATTTT. Amino acids: CASSLDRQGNQPQHF.

This clonotype was seen only a few times. V gene TRBV10-3 combines with J gene TRBJ1-4; TRBD1 agrees at 8 bases. The length of the CDR3 is 13 residues. The V segment lost 6 bases and the J segment 8 bases; nucleotides outside the gene matches: 5. The V gene's germline CDR1 is ENHRY and CDR2 SYGVKD. The CDR3 region has the DNA TGTGCCATCAGCGGACAGGGAGAAGAAAAACTGTTTTTT. Its translation: CAISGQGEEKLFF.

The V call is TRBV6-5, the J call TRBJ1-1; TRBD1 matches at 11 bases. The germline CDR1 and CDR2 sequences are MNHEY and SVGAGI. The CDR3 is 14 amino acids. With 10 bases clipped from V and 7 bases from J, the junction kept 11 bases outside the gene matches. DNA for the CDR3: TGTGCCACCGCCCCGGACAGGGGGCGCGGTGAAGCTTTCTTT. Residues: CATAPDRGRGEAFF.

In DNA form, the CDR3 reads TGCAGCGTTGAGAGGGGGGGGCCTGAGCAGTTCTTC. Amino acid sequence: CSVERGGPEQFF. This chain connects TRBV29-1 to TRBJ2-1; a possible D gene is TRBD2 (7 bases). V shed 3 bases and J shed 9 bases, with 12 bases lying between them. The CDR3 sequence is 12 residues long. Germline V gene sequence: CDR1 SQVTM, CDR2 ANQGSEA.